These T cell receptor beta chains were read from a single sample in a study of early T cells in non-severe SARS-CoV-2 infection. Each CDR3 protein is one row after TCRdb ran MiXCR on the 5' RACE reads. The sample lists approximately 100,000 distinct CDR3 sequences; around 16% were seen once. Sequenced: whole blood. All receptors come from an adult who was a healthcare worker with PCR-confirmed SARS-CoV-2 infection or an uninfected control (not recorded which). Both conserved end residues are part of each CDR3. A D gene is named only where the DNA matches it firmly. Only some rows state a clone size, as once, few, many or a class for expanded clones.

>-|TRBJ2-2|-|TRBV28
TGTGCCAGCAGTTCCCCCTCCCCCGGGGAGCTGTTTTTT
CASSSPSPGELFF
>-|TRBJ2-3|few|TRBV9
TGTGCCAGCAGCGTACGACCCCCCCCAGATACGCAGTATTTT
CASSVRPPPDTQYF
>TRBD2|TRBJ2-1|-|TRBV28
TGTGCCAGCAGTTTGGCTAGCGGGAGCGGTGAGCAGTTCTTC
CASSLASGSGEQFF
>-|TRBJ1-1|few|TRBV6-2/TRBV6-3
TGTGCCAGCAGTTACTCAAATGGACAGCGAGCGATACCAAGAGGAGCTTTCTTT
CASSYSNGQRAIPRGAFF
>-|TRBJ2-1|-|TRBV24-1
TGTGCCACCAGTGATACGGACTATTCTTACAATGAGCAGTTCTTC
CATSDTDYSYNEQFF
>TRBD1|TRBJ2-3|few|TRBV7-9
TGTGCCAGCAGCTCGGTGACAGGGTCAACGGATACGCAGTATTTT
CASSSVTGSTDTQYF
>-|TRBJ1-1|few|TRBV7-9
TGTGCCAGCAGCTTACGTGGACAGACGAACACTGAAGCTTTCTTT
CASSLRGQTNTEAFF
>-|TRBJ1-3|many|TRBV7-9
TGTGCCAGCAGCTCGCCTGGGGAATTTGGGTCTGGAAACACCATATATTTT
CASSSPGEFGSGNTIYF
>TRBD1|TRBJ2-6|few|TRBV19
TGTGCCAGTAGTCCCGGGACAGGGGATCCTGGGGCCAACGTCCTGACTTTC
CASSPGTGDPGANVLTF
>TRBD1|TRBJ2-1|-|TRBV6-2/TRBV6-3
TGTGCCAGCAGTTTAAGGACAGGTTTTAGCTCCTACAATGAGCAGTTCTTC
CASSLRTGFSSYNEQFF
>-|TRBJ1-5|few|TRBV24-1
TGTGCCACCAGTGTAGGCGGACAGACCATCAATCAGCCCCAGCATTTT
CATSVGGQTINQPQHF
>-|TRBJ1-6|-|TRBV12-3/TRBV12-4
TGTGCCAGCAGTTGGCAGGCCTATAATTCACCCCTCCACTTT
CASSWQAYNSPLHF
>-|TRBJ1-1|few|TRBV9
TGTGCCAGCAGCGTAGAGGGTCGGGCTGAAGCTTTCTTT
CASSVEGRAEAFF
>TRBD1|TRBJ1-2|-|TRBV12-3/TRBV12-4
TGTGCCAGCAGCCAGGACAGGCCCAACTATGGCTACACCTTC
CASSQDRPNYGYTF
>-|TRBJ2-7|-|TRBV6-2/TRBV6-3
TGTGCCAGCAGCCTCAAAGGGGCCCCCTACGAGCAGTACTTC
CASSLKGAPYEQYF
>-|TRBJ1-1|once|TRBV18
TGTGCCAGCTCACCATCGAAGAAGACTGAAGCTTTCTTT
CASSPSKKTEAFF
>TRBD2|TRBJ2-1|many|TRBV5-4
TGTGCCAGCAGCTGGGGGACTAGCGGGGTTAATGAGCAGTTCTTC
CASSWGTSGVNEQFF
>-|TRBJ2-1|-|TRBV7-2
TGTGCCAGCAGCCCGATAGGGGGGTGGGGCCGTTTGCAGTTCTTC
CASSPIGGWGRLQFF
>-|TRBJ2-2|-|TRBV24-1
TGTGCCACCAGTCTGAACACCGGGGAGCTGTTTTTT
CATSLNTGELFF
>-|TRBJ1-5|few|TRBV12-3/TRBV12-4
TGTGCCAGCAGCCCAGGGGTAGGTCAGCCCCAGCATTTT
CASSPGVGQPQHF
>-|TRBJ2-3|few|TRBV6-2/TRBV6-3
TGTGCCAGCAGCCGGGGGAAGAACGGGGATACGCAGTATTTT
CASSRGKNGDTQYF
>-|TRBJ1-5|few|TRBV19
TGTGCCAGTAGTGCCACCACCTATCAGCCCCAGCATTTT
CASSATTYQPQHF
>TRBD2|TRBJ2-1|-|TRBV7-7
TGTGCCAGCAGCTCCGGGGGGACTTCCTACAATGAGCAGTTCTTC
CASSSGGTSYNEQFF
>-|TRBJ2-5|few|TRBV6-6
TGTGCCAGCAGCCCCTCCGAGATTGAGACCCAGTACTTC
CASSPSEIETQYF
>TRBD1|TRBJ1-4|few|TRBV20-1
TGCAGTGCTAGAGACTGGACAGGGACGGATGAAAAACTGTTTTTT
CSARDWTGTDEKLFF
>-|TRBJ1-6|-|TRBV7-2
TGTGCCAGCAGCTTAGAAGGGACCTCTCACGGGAATTCACCCCTCCACTTT
CASSLEGTSHGNSPLHF
>-|TRBJ1-3|few|TRBV27
TGTGCCAGCAGTTCCAGGGGTACCGGAAACACCATATATTTT
CASSSRGTGNTIYF
>-|TRBJ2-3|few|TRBV29-1
TGCAGCGTTGAAGATGTCGGGGGCCATCTCCTGGATACGCAGTATTTT
CSVEDVGGHLLDTQYF
>-|TRBJ1-6|few|TRBV28
TGTGCCAGCAGACATCAGGATTCACCCCTCCACTTT
CASRHQDSPLHF
>-|TRBJ2-7|-|TRBV27
TGTGCCAGCAGTGAACGGGCCGAGTCCTACGAGCAGTACTTC
CASSERAESYEQYF
>-|TRBJ2-1|many|TRBV7-9
TGTGCCAGCAGCCCATCGACATACGAGCAGTTCTTC
CASSPSTYEQFF
>-|TRBJ2-7|-|TRBV6-2/TRBV6-3
TGTGCCAGCAGTCCGGACAGCGCCTACGAGCAGTACTTC
CASSPDSAYEQYF
>-|TRBJ2-7|many|TRBV11-2
TGTGCCAGCAGCTTAGGGCCAGGGTTGAGTTACGAGCAGTACTTC
CASSLGPGLSYEQYF
>-|TRBJ2-3|-|TRBV20-1
TGCAGTGCTCCCGGACAGTCCACAGATACGCAGTATTTT
CSAPGQSTDTQYF
>TRBD1|TRBJ2-5|many|TRBV11-2
TGTGCCAGCAGCTCGGGGACAGGTTATGACCAAGAGACCCAGTACTTC
CASSSGTGYDQETQYF
>-|TRBJ1-5|few|TRBV7-2
TGTGCCAGCAGCTTAGCGGACCCCGGTAGGCATCAGCCCCAGCATTTT
CASSLADPGRHQPQHF
>-|TRBJ2-2|many|TRBV7-9
TGTGCCTCACCAAGGAGGAACACCGGGGAGCTGTTTTTT
CASPRRNTGELFF
>TRBD1|TRBJ2-1|few|TRBV7-6
TGTGCCAGCAGCCTGGGACAGGCAGAGCAGTTCTTC
CASSLGQAEQFF
>-|TRBJ1-5|many|TRBV18
TGTGCCAGCTCACCCGGAGGGGATCAGCCCCAGCATTTT
CASSPGGDQPQHF
>TRBD1|TRBJ2-3|few|TRBV7-9
TGTGCCAGCAGACCAGCCGGGACAGGGCTTCCAGATACGCAGTATTTT
CASRPAGTGLPDTQYF
>-|TRBJ2-3|-|TRBV29-1
TGCAGCGTTTGGACAGATACGCAGTATTTT
CSVWTDTQYF
>-|TRBJ2-3|-|TRBV7-8
TGTGCCAGCAGCTCCTGGACCTATACGCAGTATTTT
CASSSWTYTQYF